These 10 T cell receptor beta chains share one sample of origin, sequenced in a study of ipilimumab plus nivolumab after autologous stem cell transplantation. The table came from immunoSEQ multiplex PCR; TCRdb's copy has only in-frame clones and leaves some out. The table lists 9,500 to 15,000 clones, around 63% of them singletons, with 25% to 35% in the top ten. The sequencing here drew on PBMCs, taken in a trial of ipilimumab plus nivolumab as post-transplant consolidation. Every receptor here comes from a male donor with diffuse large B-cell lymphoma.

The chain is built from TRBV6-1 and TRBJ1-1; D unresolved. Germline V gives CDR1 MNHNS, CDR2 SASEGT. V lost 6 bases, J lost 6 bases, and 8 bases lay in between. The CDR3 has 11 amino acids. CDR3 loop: CASRSGPEAFF. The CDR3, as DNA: TGTGCCAGCAGGTCCGGTCCTGAAGCTTTCTTT.

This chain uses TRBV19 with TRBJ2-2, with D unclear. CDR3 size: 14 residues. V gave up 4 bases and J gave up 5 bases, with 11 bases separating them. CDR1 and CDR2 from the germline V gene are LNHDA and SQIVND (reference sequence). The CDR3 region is CASSTPSRTGELFF. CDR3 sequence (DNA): TGTGCCAGTAGTACACCATCCCGGACCGGGGAGCTGTTTTTT.

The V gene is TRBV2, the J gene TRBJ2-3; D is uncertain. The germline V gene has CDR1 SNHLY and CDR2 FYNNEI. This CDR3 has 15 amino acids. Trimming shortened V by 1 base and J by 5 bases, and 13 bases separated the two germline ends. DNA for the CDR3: TGTGCCAGCAGTGAAGGGCCCACTGTTCTAGATACGCAGTATTTT. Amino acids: CASSEGPTVLDTQYF.

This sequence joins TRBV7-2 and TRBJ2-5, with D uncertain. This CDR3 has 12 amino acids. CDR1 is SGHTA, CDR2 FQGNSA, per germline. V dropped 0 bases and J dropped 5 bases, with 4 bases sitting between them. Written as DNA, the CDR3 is TGTGCCAGCAGCTTAGCGTTCGAGACCCAGTACTTC. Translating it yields CASSLAFETQYF.

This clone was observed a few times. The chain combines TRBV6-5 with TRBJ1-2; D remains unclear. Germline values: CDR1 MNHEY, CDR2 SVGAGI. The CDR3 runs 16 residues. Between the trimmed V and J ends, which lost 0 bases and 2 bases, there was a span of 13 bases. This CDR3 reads CASSYSGYPRNYGYTF. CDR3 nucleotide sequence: TGTGCCAGCAGTTACTCGGGTTATCCCAGGAACTATGGCTACACCTTC.

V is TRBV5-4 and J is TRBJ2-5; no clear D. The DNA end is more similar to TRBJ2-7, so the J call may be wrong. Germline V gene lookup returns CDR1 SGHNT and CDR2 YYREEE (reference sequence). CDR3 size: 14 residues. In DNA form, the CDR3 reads TGTGCCAGCAGCTTGGTACTCAACCCCTACGAGCAGTACTTC. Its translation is CASSLVLNPYEQYF.

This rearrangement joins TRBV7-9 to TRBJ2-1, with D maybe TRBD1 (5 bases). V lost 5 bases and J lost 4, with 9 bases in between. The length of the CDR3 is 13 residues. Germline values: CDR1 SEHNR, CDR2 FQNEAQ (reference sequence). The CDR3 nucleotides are TGTGCCAGCAGCCTAGACAGTTACAATGAGCAGTTCTTC. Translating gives CASSLDSYNEQFF. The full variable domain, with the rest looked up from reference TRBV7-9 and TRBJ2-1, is DTGVSQNPRHKITKRGQNVTFRCDPISEHNRLYWYRQTLGQGPEFLTYFQNEAQLEKSRLLSDRFSAERPKGSFSTLEIQRTEQGDSAMYLCASSLDSYNEQFFGPGTRLTVL.

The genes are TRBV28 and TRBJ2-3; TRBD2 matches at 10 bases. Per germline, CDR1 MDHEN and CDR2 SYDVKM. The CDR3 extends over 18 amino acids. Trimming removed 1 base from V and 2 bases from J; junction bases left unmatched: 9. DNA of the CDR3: TGTGCCAGCAGTTTATTAAGTCTAGCGGGGGACGCCACAGATACGCAGTATTTT. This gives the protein CASSLLSLAGDATDTQYF.

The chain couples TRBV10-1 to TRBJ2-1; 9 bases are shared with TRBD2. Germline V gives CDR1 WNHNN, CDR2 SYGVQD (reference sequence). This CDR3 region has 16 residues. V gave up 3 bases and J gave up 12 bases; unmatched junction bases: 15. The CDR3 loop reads CASSDEGLAHPTGQFF. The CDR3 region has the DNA TGCGCCAGCAGTGATGAAGGACTAGCGCACCCAACCGGGCAGTTCTTC.

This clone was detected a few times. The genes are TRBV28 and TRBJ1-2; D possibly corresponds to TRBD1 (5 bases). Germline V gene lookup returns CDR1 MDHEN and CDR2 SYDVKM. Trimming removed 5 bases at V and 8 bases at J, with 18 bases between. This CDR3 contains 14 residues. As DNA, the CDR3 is TGTGCCAGCAGTCCGTCAGGTCAAGAGGGGGGCTACACCTTC. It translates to CASSPSGQEGGYTF.